The sequence of this TCR beta chain was determined in a study of blood T cell repertoires in COVID-19. About the study: Acute and convalescent COVID-19 specimens originated in the United States, Italy and Spain.

The sample holds a few counts of this clone. In terms of age and location, participants ranged from roughly 18 to 95 years and lived in about two dozen US areas. Assignments of participants to cohorts depended upon their own reported clinical history. Symptom resolution, clearance, or two negative PCRs marked donors in Cohort 3 as recovered. The protocol was immunoSEQ multiplex PCR, while the TCRdb copy is restricted to in-frame clones and leaves out a portion. Here the sample spans about 220,000 clones, 70% to 85% being singletons. CDR1 LNHDA and CDR2 SQIVND come from the germline V gene (reference sequence). Trimming removed 1 base from V and 1 base from J; junction bases left unmatched: 3. The CDR3 covers 16 residues.

This rearrangement joins TRBV19 to TRBJ2-2; 7 nucleotides match TRBD2. This receptor was obtained from a woman aged 60-75 years who had recovered from COVID-19. The sequenced material came from PBMCs or T cells enriched from blood (not recorded which). In nucleotides, the CDR3 is TGTGCCAGTAGTATAGGAACTAGCGAGAACACCGGGGAGCTGTTTTTT. Protein: CASSIGTSENTGELFF.